This T cell receptor (beta chain) was obtained from a study of blood T cell repertoires in COVID-19 (dated by TCRdb to 2020 to 2022). Concerning the study at large: Samples covering the acute and convalescent phases of COVID-19 were provided by collaborators in the United States, Italy and Spain. A de-identified subject ID, COVID-19 status, age in years and sex were almost always included in the sample metadata. The samples were drawn from the first 160 participants of the ongoing ImmuneRACE study and from over 950 subjects provided by 6 global collaborators. Deeply sampled blood TCRbeta repertoires from subjects exposed to, actively infected with, or recovered from COVID-19 were included in the dataset. The prospective study material was composed of cDNA or gDNA derived from T cells, B-cell-depleted T cells, or PBMCs. HLA class I and class II types, where available, came from metadata supplied by the sample provider rather than from assay-based typing. The repertoires were made available in a free public database intended to serve as a resource for research on the immune response to SARS-CoV-2.

TCRbeta CDR3 regions were amplified from genomic DNA using the immunoSEQ Assay, a bias-controlled multiplex PCR. The published analysis was carried out like this. The number of nucleated cells in each sample was estimated by amplification of reference gene primers within the assay. To quantify the absolute abundance of each unique TCRbeta CDR3 rearrangement, sequence reads were collapsed and filtered. For each sample, productive Simpson clonality was calculated as the square root of Simpson's diversity index across productive rearrangements. Held by TCRdb, this immuneACCESS table contains in-frame sequences only and omits some clones. Under half of the omission traces to an unresolved V gene where checked; the cause of the rest is unknown. Clonal size and the V and J genes are those of that table, whereas D and trimming came from the DNA. Here the sample has over 120,000 clones; around 79% occur a single time. 5% of the sample goes to the ten largest clones.

One collaborating source in Seattle enrolled patients during active infection and followed them longitudinally through the course of disease. The collaborating institutions used their own protocols to collect whole blood in K2EDTA tubes. For TCRbeta analysis, collaborators shipped samples as frozen whole blood, isolated PBMCs, or DNA extracted from either of those sample types. The CDR3 runs 13 residues from the cysteine to the phenylalanine. Kept here is only the CDR3 DNA, which spans 39 bases and is read in frame from base 1. Here V drops 0 bases and J drops 15 bases, and the junction holds 7 bases not matched to any gene. From a lookup of the germline V gene, CDR1 and CDR2 are LGHNA and YNFKEQ. Points the paper makes about the study in general: Clinical and demographic metadata were provided uncurated, with the amount varying by source and participant.

With regard to this clone: This receptor's antigen is unknown. No much larger clone is present one base from it, and per-base qualities are unavailable.

What was sequenced was peripheral blood. The sequence was obtained from a woman aged 70-85 years with COVID-19, enrolled during active disease. The chain is encoded by TRBV4-2 joined to TRBJ2-3; 9 bases in the junction line up with TRBD2. The nucleotides are TGTGCCAGCAGCCAAGATGAGCGGGGGGATGAATATTTT. It is translated as CASSQDERGDEYF.